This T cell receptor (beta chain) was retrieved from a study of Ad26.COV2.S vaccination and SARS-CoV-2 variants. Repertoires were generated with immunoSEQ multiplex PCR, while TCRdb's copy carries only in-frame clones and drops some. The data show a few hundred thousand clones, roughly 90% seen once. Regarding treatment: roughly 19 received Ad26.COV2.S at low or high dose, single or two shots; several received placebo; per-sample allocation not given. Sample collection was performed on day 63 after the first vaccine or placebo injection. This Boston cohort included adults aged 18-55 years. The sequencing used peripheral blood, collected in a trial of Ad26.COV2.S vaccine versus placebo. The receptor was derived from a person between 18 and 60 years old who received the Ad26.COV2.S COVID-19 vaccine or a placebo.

In nucleotides, the CDR3 is TGCGCCAGCAGCCCTGTAACCCGGACAGCGTATGGCTACACCTTC. As protein: CASSPVTRTAYGYTF. The V call is TRBV5-1, the J call TRBJ1-2; the D gene is possibly TRBD1 (6 bases). CDR1 and CDR2 (germline): SGHRS, YFSETQ. Trimming cost V 4 bases and J 5 bases, with 18 bases left between them. The CDR3 contains 15 residues.